The 5 T cell receptor beta chains reported below all come from one sample, sequenced in a study of shared clonotypes between healthy human individuals. Generated by immunoSEQ multiplex PCR, the TCRdb table keeps only in-frame clones and is missing some. The table records more than 1,200,000 clones, approximately 98.5% of them present only once. The specimen was naive CD4+ T cells sorted from blood. Stated subset: CD45RA+ positively selected. Source of these receptors: a man aged 25 to 45 in good health.

Written as DNA, the CDR3 is TGTTCCTCTACACCGGGACTAAACTACGAGCAGTACTTC. As protein: CSSTPGLNYEQYF. The genes are TRBV28 and TRBJ2-7; TRBD2 agrees at 7 bases. The CDR3 spans 13 residues. CDR1 and CDR2 (germline): MDHEN, SYDVKM.

This chain joins TRBV5-1 and TRBJ2-2; maybe TRBD1 (6 bases). Germline V gene sequence: CDR1 SGHRS, CDR2 YFSETQ. V shed 5 bases and J shed 5 bases, with 13 bases lying between them. CDR3 length: 14 residues. The CDR3 loop is CASSIQGRTGELFF. DNA for the CDR3: TGCGCCAGCAGTATACAGGGTAGGACCGGGGAGCTGTTTTTT. The variable domain in full, completed from reference TRBV5-1 and TRBJ2-2, reads KAGVTQTPRYLIKTRGQQVTLSCSPISGHRSVSWYQQTPGQGLQFLFEYFSETQRNKGNFPGRFSGRQFSNSRSEMNVSTLELGDSALYLCASSIQGRTGELFFGEGSRLTVL.

The chain uses TRBV6-5 and TRBJ2-1, with 9 positions matching TRBD2. Germline V gives CDR1 MNHEY, CDR2 SVGAGI. The CDR3 is 16 amino acids. The J segment lost 6 bases and the V segment lost 1 base, leaving 7 bases of the junction unmatched. This CDR3 is CASSYFTSGPTNEQFF. CDR3 bases: TGTGCCAGCAGTTACTTCACTAGCGGGCCGACCAATGAGCAGTTCTTC.

The chain couples TRBV7-2 to TRBJ1-2, with D tentatively TRBD1 (6 bases). V was pared by 5 bases and J by 3 bases, with 13 bases between. Germline-derived CDR1 and CDR2 are SGHTA and FQGNSA. There are 14 residues in the CDR3. Written as DNA, the CDR3 is TGTGCCAGCAGCCACGACAGGTTTTACTATGGCTACACCTTC. It specifies CASSHDRFYYGYTF.

The V gene is TRBV10-3, the J gene TRBJ2-5; 7 bases line up with TRBD1. The CDR3 has 13 residues. J lost 4 bases, V lost 6 bases, and 5 bases had no gene match. Germline values: CDR1 ENHRY, CDR2 SYGVKD. The CDR3 region has the DNA TGTGCCATCAGAATGGGACAGTTAGAGACCCAGTACTTC. Protein product: CAIRMGQLETQYF.